A selection of T cell receptor beta chains follows, all from one sample in a study of tumor-infiltrating lymphocytes in localized non-small cell lung cancer. Measured with immunoSEQ multiplex PCR; TCRdb has only the in-frame clones, and not every one. The sample lists approximately 12,000 clones; 65% to 75% were seen once. Input material: uninvolved lung tissue not adjacent to the tumor. The source of these receptors is a human donor with non-small cell lung cancer. Each CDR3 is given with its conserved first and last residue. D genes are given only for firm matches. Not all rows give a size; the values are once, few, many and, for expanded clones, a class.

J,size,length,D,V,DNA,CDR3
TRBJ2-1,.,13,.,TRBV10-1,TGCGCCAGCAGTGAGACTGGTGCGAGCGTTCAGTTCTTC,CASSETGASVQFF
TRBJ1-5,.,13,TRBD1,TRBV29-1,TGCAGCGTTGGAAGGGGGCCCAATCAGCCCCAGCATTTT,CSVGRGPNQPQHF
TRBJ2-7,.,14,.,TRBV19,TGTGCCAGTAGGCGGACTGAGGGCTCCTACGAGCAGTACTTC,CASRRTEGSYEQYF
TRBJ1-6,.,15,.,TRBV9,TGTGCCAGCAGCGTAGCAGGAGTAAGGAATTCACCCCTCCACTTT,CASSVAGVRNSPLHF
TRBJ1-2,.,16,TRBD1,TRBV19,TGTGCCAGTAGCACAGGGGGACAGGGGCGAAACTATGGCTACACCTTC,CASSTGGQGRNYGYTF
TRBJ2-1,.,12,.,TRBV7-2,TGTGCCAGCAGCTTAAGAGGTGGTGAGCAGTTCTTC,CASSLRGGEQFF
TRBJ2-5,once,14,.,TRBV6-1,TGTGCCAGCAGTGATACTGGGGGCCAAGAGACCCAGTACTTC,CASSDTGGQETQYF
TRBJ2-2,.,15,.,TRBV7-2,TGTGCCAGCAGCCCACCGCCTAGCGACACCGGGGAGCTGTTTTTT,CASSPPPSDTGELFF
TRBJ2-7,few,15,.,TRBV19,TGTGCCAGTAGTATTGGTTTCGGGGGTCTTGTCGAGCAGTACTTC,CASSIGFGGLVEQYF
TRBJ1-1,.,12,.,TRBV2,TGTGCCACAAAACAGGAGCTGGCTGAAGCTTTCTTT,CATKQELAEAFF
TRBJ2-5,.,12,.,TRBV5-1,TGCGCCAGCAAGGGGGGAGGAGAGACCCAGTACTTC,CASKGGGETQYF
TRBJ2-5,.,15,.,TRBV5-1,TGCGCCAGCAGCTTGACGGGAGAAGGAATGGAGACCCAGTACTTC,CASSLTGEGMETQYF
TRBJ2-1,once,17,TRBD1,TRBV7-7,TGTGCCAGCAGCTTAGGCTCACCGGGACAGCCACTTAATGAGCAGTTCTTC,CASSLGSPGQPLNEQFF
TRBJ1-5,few,14,.,TRBV7-8,TGTGCCAGCAGCTTATCGCCGAGCAATCAGCCCCAGCATTTT,CASSLSPSNQPQHF